The 24 T cell receptor beta chains presented below share a single source sample, sequenced in a study of blood T cell repertoires in COVID-19. Repertoires were generated with immunoSEQ multiplex PCR, while TCRdb's copy carries only in-frame clones and drops some. The sample holds 150,000 or so clones, around 80% seen once. Sequencing used peripheral blood. Source of these receptors: a man in his sixties with active or convalescent COVID-19.

This clone was seen just once. The gene calls are TRBV11-1 and TRBJ2-7; no clear D gene. Trimming removed 2 bases at V and 2 bases at J, with 10 bases between. CDR3 length: 14 residues. The germline CDR1 and CDR2 sequences are SGHAT and FQDESV (reference sequence). The CDR3 is CASSLHSPTYEQYF. The CDR3 coding sequence is TGTGCCAGCAGCTTACACAGTCCCACCTACGAGCAGTACTTC.

The genes are TRBV5-1 and TRBJ1-6; D is ambiguous. This CDR3 is built from 18 residues. Germline V gene sequence: CDR1 SGHRS, CDR2 YFSETQ. V was cut by 3 bases and J by 0 bases, with 16 bases left in between. The CDR3 loop is CASSSAGTISSYNSPLHF. The CDR3 DNA sequence: TGCGCCAGCAGCTCCGCGGGCACAATAAGCTCCTATAATTCACCCCTCCACTTT.

The rearrangement joins TRBV10-3 to TRBJ1-5; D may be TRBD1 (6 bases). CDR3 length: 15 amino acids. Between the trimmed V and J ends, which lost 4 bases and 12 bases, there was a span of 22 bases. Germline CDR1 and CDR2: ENHRY and SYGVKD. CDR3 residues: CAISGTTGTQGGQHF. CDR3 nucleotides: TGTGCCATCAGTGGGACAACCGGGACACAAGGTGGCCAGCATTTT.

V is TRBV5-8 and J is TRBJ2-4; perhaps TRBD1 as D (5 bases). The CDR3 covers 16 residues. The V end was cut by 0 bases, the J end by 8 bases, with 18 bases between. CDR1 SGHTS and CDR2 YDEGEE come from the germline V gene. CDR3 in DNA: TGTGCCAGCAGCTTGGAACTTGGTGGGGCAAGGGACATTCAGTACTTC. Its translation: CASSLELGGARDIQYF.

This clone was seen a handful of times. The gene calls are TRBV12-5 and TRBJ1-1; 8 bases match TRBD1. The CDR3 totals 15 residues. The V gene's germline CDR1 is LGHNT and CDR2 FRNRAP. J lost 1 base, V lost 5 bases, and 6 bases had no gene match. CDR3 sequence: CASGLGQGGNTEAFF. CDR3 DNA: TGTGCTAGTGGTCTCGGACAGGGAGGGAACACTGAAGCTTTCTTT.

The V and J genes are TRBV18 and TRBJ1-2, with TRBD1 matching over 8 bases. The germline CDR1 and CDR2 sequences are KGHSH and LQKENI. This CDR3 region has 14 residues. The trim removed 3 bases at V and 4 bases at J, leaving 4 bases unmatched. CDR3 protein: CASSPGQDFYGYTF. The CDR3 DNA reads TGTGCCAGCTCACCGGGACAGGATTTCTATGGCTACACCTTC.

The chain carries TRBV5-1 and TRBJ1-1; TRBD1 aligns across 8 bases. Germline values: CDR1 SGHRS, CDR2 YFSETQ. This CDR3 contains 16 residues. V was pared by 4 bases and J by 0 bases, with 8 bases of the junction left unmatched. The DNA for the CDR3 is TGCGCCAGCAGCCCTGACAGGGGAGGGATGAACACTGAAGCTTTCTTT. Translation: CASSPDRGGMNTEAFF.

This clone occurred a few times. The V gene is TRBV19, the J gene TRBJ2-7; 7 bases agree with TRBD2. The CDR3 spans 15 residues. The V and J ends lost 8 bases and 6 bases, in that order; junction bases with no gene match: 16. Germline CDR1 reads LNHDA; CDR2 reads SQIVND (reference sequence). CDR3 amino acids: CASQAKAGSPFEQYF. CDR3 bases: TGTGCCAGTCAGGCCAAAGCGGGGAGTCCTTTCGAGCAGTACTTC.

The chain carries TRBV2 and TRBJ1-3; 8 bases agree with TRBD1. Germline values: CDR1 SNHLY, CDR2 FYNNEI. The V segment lost 4 bases and the J segment 2 bases; nucleotides outside the gene matches: 4. The CDR3 has 15 residues. CDR3 residues: CASSGQGAPGNTIYF. DNA for the CDR3: TGTGCCAGCAGTGGCCAGGGGGCGCCTGGAAACACCATATATTTT.

V gene TRBV2 combines with J gene TRBJ2-5; 8 bases are shared with TRBD2. This CDR3 is 14 amino acids long. Germline assignment: CDR1 SNHLY and CDR2 FYNNEI. The ends lost 6 bases at V and 1 base at J; junction bases unmatched: 4. The CDR3 here is CASRPAGVQETQYF. In DNA form, the CDR3 reads TGTGCCAGCAGGCCAGCGGGGGTCCAAGAGACCCAGTACTTC.

The rearrangement joins TRBV20-1 to TRBJ2-7, with D possibly being TRBD2 (5 bases). The germline V gene encodes CDR1 DFQATT and CDR2 SNEGSKA (reference sequence). The CDR3 extends over 11 amino acids. The V end lost 1 base, the J end lost 8 bases, and 9 bases lay between the germline ends. The CDR3 coding sequence is TGCAGTGCTAGAGCCGGGATTAAGCAGTACTTC. Amino acid sequence: CSARAGIKQYF.

The J gene is TRBJ2-3, the V gene TRBV9, with TRBD2 matching over 8 bases. CDR1 and CDR2 (germline): SGDLS, YYNGEE. The length of the CDR3 is 15 residues. The trim removed 0 bases at V and 5 bases at J, leaving 5 bases unmatched. The CDR3 nucleotides are TGTGCCAGCAGCGTAGACGGGAGGGCCGGAGATACGCAGTATTTT. It translates to CASSVDGRAGDTQYF. The complete variable domain, with remaining parts taken from reference TRBV9 and TRBJ2-3, reads DSGVTQTPKHLITATGQRVTLRCSPRSGDLSVYWYQQSLDQGLQFLIQYYNGEERAKGNILERFSAQQFPDLHSELNLSSLELGDSALYFCASSVDGRAGDTQYFGPGTRLTVL.

This clone was recorded only once. The gene calls are TRBV6-6 and TRBJ2-3; D may be TRBD2 (5 bases). Germline assignment: CDR1 MNHNY and CDR2 SVGAGI (reference sequence). The CDR3 contains 14 residues. Deletions cut 6 bases from V and 2 bases from J, with 12 bases between. CDR3 nucleotides: TGTGCCAGCAGGACCGGGATACCCACAGATACGCAGTATTTT. It is translated as CASRTGIPTDTQYF.

The chain combines TRBV12-3 or TRBV12-4 with TRBJ1-2; 10 nucleotides align to TRBD1. Unmatched junction bases numbered 2, after V lost 1 base and J lost 9 bases. The CDR3 is made up of 13 amino acids. The chain's CDR3 is CASSLGQGASYTF. DNA of the CDR3: TGTGCCAGCAGTTTAGGACAGGGGGCCAGCTACACCTTC.

The DNA for the CDR3 is TGTGCCAGCAGCTCTGGTGGGACAGGGCGGAACACCATATATTTT. This encodes CASSSGGTGRNTIYF. The chain has TRBV11-3 and TRBJ1-3; 9 nucleotides match TRBD1. Germline V gene sequence: CDR1 SGHNT, CDR2 YENEEA. The CDR3 is 15 residues long. With 4 bases clipped from V and 7 bases from J, the junction kept 8 bases outside the gene matches.

V and J are TRBV3-1 (or the pseudogene TRBV3-2) and TRBJ2-4, with D possibly matching TRBD2 (6 bases). With 5 bases removed from V and 3 bases from J, the gap between germline ends came to 14 bases. The CDR3 is 15 residues long. Germline CDR1 reads LGHDT; CDR2 reads YNNKEL (reference sequence). The CDR3 nucleotides read TGTGCCAGCAGCATCGGAACGGGAGTCAAAAACATTCAGTACTTC. It encodes CASSIGTGVKNIQYF.

The chain recombines TRBV5-4 with TRBJ2-2; D remains ambiguous. The V gene's germline CDR1 is SGHNT and CDR2 YYREEE (reference sequence). Trimming left V 10 bases short and J 0 bases short, with 10 bases between. The CDR3 totals 13 residues. The CDR3 loop reads CASRRTNTGELFF. CDR3 coding DNA: TGTGCCTCTCGGCGGACGAACACCGGGGAGCTGTTTTTT.

This clone was seen just once. The CDR3 bases are TGTGCCAGCAGTGAAACAGGGTACTACGAGCAGTACTTC. Residues: CASSETGYYEQYF. The gene calls are TRBV6-1 and TRBJ2-7, with D perhaps matching TRBD1 (6 bases). The germline V and J ends were trimmed by 2 bases and 3 bases, with 8 bases remaining between them. This CDR3 is 13 amino acids long. CDR1 is MNHNS and CDR2 is SASEGT in the germline V gene.

This sequence joins TRBV6-5 and TRBJ2-7; unclear D gene. Trimming took off 6 bases at V and 5 bases at J, with 17 bases between the two ends. Germline loops: CDR1 MNHEY, CDR2 SVGAGI. The CDR3 runs to 14 residues. The CDR3 loop reads CASSVAAPQNEQYF. The CDR3 DNA reads TGTGCCAGCAGCGTCGCGGCCCCCCAGAACGAGCAGTACTTC.

This clone was observed a single time. The V gene is TRBV27, the J gene TRBJ1-4; no clear D. Per germline, CDR1 MNHEY and CDR2 SMNVEV (reference sequence). The V gene lost 7 bases and the J gene lost 6 bases, with 12 bases spanning the gap. This CDR3 spans 13 amino acids. The CDR3 loop reads CASKGSSYEKLFF. The CDR3, as DNA: TGTGCCAGCAAAGGGAGTAGTTATGAAAAACTGTTTTTT.

The chain combines TRBV6-5 with TRBJ1-6, with D possibly matching TRBD1 (5 bases). The CDR3 runs to 14 residues. The ends were cut back, 0 bases at V and 9 bases at J, with 9 bases in the middle. Germline V gives CDR1 MNHEY, CDR2 SVGAGI. The DNA for the CDR3 is TGTGCCAGCAGTTACTCCAGGGCCAGTTCACCCCTCCACTTT. Translated, it gives CASSYSRASSPLHF.

The J gene is TRBJ2-7, the V gene TRBV11-2, with TRBD1 identical over 10 bases. V dropped 4 bases and J dropped 4; count of bases not matched to a gene: 7. CDR3 length: 15 residues. Germline V lookup: CDR1 SGHAT, CDR2 FQNNGV. CDR3 sequence reads: CASSSTGQGWYEQYF. CDR3 DNA sequence: TGTGCCAGCAGCTCGACGGGACAGGGGTGGTACGAGCAGTACTTC.

The V call is TRBV6-1, the J call TRBJ1-2; D might be TRBD1 (6 bases). The CDR3 has 12 residues. The germline CDR1 and CDR2 sequences are MNHNS and SASEGT. V dropped 3 bases and J dropped 4 bases, with 6 bases sitting between them. DNA of the CDR3: TGTGCCAGCAGTGAGGGGGCCTATGGCTACACCTTC. Translation gives CASSEGAYGYTF.

The genes are TRBV28 and TRBJ2-7; tentatively, D is TRBD1 (6 bases). This CDR3 has 14 amino acids. The V end was cut by 7 bases, the J end by 2 bases, with 15 bases between. Germline values: CDR1 MDHEN, CDR2 SYDVKM. The CDR3 nucleotides are TGTGCCAGCAACCTTGGGACACTCACCTACGAGCAGTACTTC. Its protein product is CASNLGTLTYEQYF.